These 12 T cell receptor beta chains share one sample of origin, sequenced in a study of T-cell reconstitution after alpha-beta-depleted transplantation in children listed by TCRdb under 2016. The library was produced with PCR. The reads were generated on an Illumina HiSeq 2500. TCR library preparation used molecular barcoding, with unique molecular identifiers applied to normalize quantification of the TCRbeta repertoire. In-frame beta chains were kept once TCRdb had trimmed the public reads at Q25 with fastp and called clones with MiXCR. All rows with the same CDR3 protein become a single entry with the most common DNA and genes. This sample is represented by 240,000 or so distinct CDR3 sequences; about 12% of them were singletons. Jointly, the top ten make up about 2.6% of the sample. The material sequenced was PBMCs from the stem cell graft donor, taken from the stem cell graft. These receptors originate from a human donor who donated a stem cell graft to a child with acute lymphoblastic leukemia.

This clonotype was counted many times. The chain links TRBV12-3 or TRBV12-4 to TRBJ2-7; D tentatively fits TRBD1 or TRBD2 (6 bases each). V lost 6 bases to trimming and J lost 2 bases, with 14 bases between them. This CDR3 contains 14 residues. The CDR3 spells CASRDRSGAYEQYF. The CDR3 nucleotides are TGTGCCAGCAGAGACAGGTCGGGAGCCTACGAGCAGTACTTC.

About this clonotype itself: Just one base apart from a much larger clone, this may be a read error. The chain carries TRBV3-1 and TRBJ1-1, with no clear D. The V end was cut by 7 bases, the J end by 4 bases, with 19 bases between. The CDR3 extends over 15 amino acids. Per germline, CDR1 LGHDT and CDR2 YNNKEL (reference sequence). CDR3 protein: CASIRGRWVGTEAFF. In nucleotides, the CDR3 is TGTGCCAGCATCCGTGGACGGTGGGTGGGCACTGAAGCTTTCTTT.

This clonotype was counted ten times or more. The chain links TRBV2 to TRBJ2-4; D might be TRBD1 (5 bases). The CDR3 has 15 amino acids. CDR1 and CDR2 from the germline V gene are SNHLY and FYNNEI. V gave up 2 bases and J gave up 1 base, with 9 bases separating them. The CDR3 DNA is TGTGCCAGCAGTGAATACGCAGGGGCCAAAAACATTCAGTACTTC. The encoded protein is CASSEYAGAKNIQYF. The variable domain in full, completed from reference TRBV2 and TRBJ2-4, reads EPEVTQTPSHQVTQMGQEVILRCVPISNHLYFYWYRQILGQKVEFLVSFYNNEISEKSEIFDDQFSVERPDGSNFTLKIRSTKLEDSAMYFCASSEYAGAKNIQYFGAGTRLSVL.

This clonotype was observed many times. The chain couples TRBV29-1 to TRBJ2-7; 9 bases are a match to TRBD1. V gave up 3 bases and J gave up 0 bases; unmatched junction bases: 6. Germline values: CDR1 SQVTM, CDR2 ANQGSEA. The CDR3 sequence is 15 residues long. The CDR3 bases are TGCAGCGTTGAGATGGGACAGGGACTCTCCTACGAGCAGTACTTC. It yields the protein CSVEMGQGLSYEQYF.

This clonotype was seen many times. The rearrangement joins TRBV5-1 to TRBJ2-5, with D maybe TRBD2 (6 bases). The CDR3 totals 14 residues. Trimming took 0 bases from V and 5 from J, leaving 11 bases between them. CDR1 SGHRS and CDR2 YFSETQ come from the germline V gene. Here the CDR3 DNA reads TGCGCCAGCAGCTTGGCAGCGGGTGAGGAGACCCAGTACTTC. Protein product: CASSLAAGEETQYF.

This clonotype was observed many times. The gene calls are TRBV10-3 and TRBJ2-2; D is unclear. The germline V gene has CDR1 ENHRY and CDR2 SYGVKD. V was trimmed by 7 bases and J by 1 base, leaving 7 bases between them. This CDR3 contains 13 residues. CDR3 in amino acids: CAIKYRNTGELFF. CDR3 bases: TGTGCCATCAAGTACAGGAACACCGGGGAGCTGTTTTTT.

The chain joins TRBV18 to TRBJ1-6, with D possibly TRBD1 on 6 matching bases. The CDR3 extends over 16 amino acids. Germline-derived CDR1 and CDR2 are KGHSH and LQKENI. V was clipped by 3 bases and J by 9 bases, with 18 bases between them. In DNA, the CDR3 is TGTGCCAGCTCACCTCTTAACACAGGGTCTGGTTCACCCCTCCACTTT. As protein: CASSPLNTGSGSPLHF.

This clonotype was recorded many times. The chain links TRBV7-2 to TRBJ2-6, with 9 bases matching TRBD1. The V gene's germline CDR1 is SGHTA and CDR2 FQGNSA. V dropped 5 bases and J dropped 3; count of bases not matched to a gene: 8. The CDR3 runs to 17 residues. The chain's CDR3 is CASSPTKGQGGANVLTF. The DNA for the CDR3 is TGTGCCAGCAGCCCCACCAAGGGACAGGGTGGGGCCAACGTCCTGACTTTC.

This clonotype was counted at least ten times. The chain employs TRBV19 and TRBJ2-2, with a weak D call TRBD2 (7 bases). Germline V gives CDR1 LNHDA, CDR2 SQIVND (reference sequence). This CDR3 is built from 17 residues. V lost 5 bases to trimming and J lost 6 bases, with 22 bases between them. In DNA, the CDR3 is TGTGCCAGTAGTCCCCTAACGGGGGGCCGCTCTGCCGGGGAGCTGTTTTTT. This gives the protein CASSPLTGGRSAGELFF.

This clonotype was seen ten or more times. This chain links TRBV27 with TRBJ2-1, with D unresolved. Germline lookup yields CDR1 MNHEY and CDR2 SMNVEV (reference sequence). The CDR3 spans 13 residues. V lost 0 bases and J 5 bases, leaving 5 bases between the germline ends. The CDR3: CASSLSANNEQFF. In DNA form, the CDR3 reads TGTGCCAGCAGTTTATCGGCGAACAATGAGCAGTTCTTC.

This clonotype was seen at least ten times. J is TRBJ1-1 and V is TRBV12-3 or TRBV12-4; D not resolved. Trimming took 3 bases from V and 1 from J, leaving 12 bases between them. This CDR3 region has 15 residues. The CDR3, as DNA: TGTGCCAGCAGTTTCATGACTGCCCGGAACACTGAAGCTTTCTTT. It is translated as CASSFMTARNTEAFF.

As concerns this clonotype: A much larger clone is a single base away; this may be a read error. The chain links TRBV29-1 to TRBJ2-4; D gene uncertain. The CDR3 has 13 amino acids. Germline V gene data show CDR1 as SQVTM and CDR2 as ANQGSEA. The CDR3 nucleotides read TGCAGCGTTGGGGCTTCCTTTCTAAACATGCAGTACTTC. Translation gives CSVGASFLNMQYF.